The rows below give T cell receptor beta chains drawn from one sample of a study of T cells in Graves' hyperthyroidism and ophthalmopathy. Via MiXCR, TCRdb re-called the multiplex PCR reads, giving one row per CDR3 protein. The sample comprises roughly 130,000 distinct CDR3 sequences, approximately 20% of which are singletons, and over 60% rests with the top ten. Sequencing was carried out using blood. These receptors came from a woman between 50 and 59 years old with Graves' hyperthyroidism that later progressed to Graves' ophthalmopathy. Both conserved end residues are part of each CDR3. D genes are given only for firm matches. Clone size appears in some rows only: once, few, many, or a class for an expanded clone.

cdr3_nt	cdr3_aa	clone_size	v_call	j_call	d_call
TGTGCCAGCAGTTTATACAGAAATGAAAAACTGTTTTTT	CASSLYRNEKLFF	many	TRBV12-3/TRBV12-4	TRBJ1-4	-
TGTGCCAGCAGTGCTAATAGCGGGAGCGTAGATACGCAGTATTTT	CASSANSGSVDTQYF	few	TRBV28	TRBJ2-3	TRBD2
TGTGCCAGCAGCTTGAGGGCCTTGGAGACCCAGTACTTC	CASSLRALETQYF	many	TRBV5-6	TRBJ2-5	-
TGTGCCAGCAGCTTGAGTGGGACAGGGATCTATGGCTACACCTTC	CASSLSGTGIYGYTF	-	TRBV5-5	TRBJ1-2	TRBD1
TGTGCCACCAGTGGTGGGACTAGCGGGGTTACCTACAATGAGCAGTTCTTC	CATSGGTSGVTYNEQFF	-	TRBV24-1	TRBJ2-1	TRBD2
TGCGCCAGCAGCCCAACGGGACTAGCGTACCAAGAGACCCAGTACTTC	CASSPTGLAYQETQYF	few	TRBV4-1	TRBJ2-5	TRBD2
TGTGCCAGCAGCTTGGAGCAGGGCGTCTATGGCTACACCTTC	CASSLEQGVYGYTF	many	TRBV5-5	TRBJ1-2	-
TGCGCCAGCAGGTGGGGGGATTTGGGGACTGAAGCTTTCTTT	CASRWGDLGTEAFF	-	TRBV5-1	TRBJ1-1	-
TGTGCCAGCAGCGTTACAGGGGACGCGAACACTGAAGCTTTCTTT	CASSVTGDANTEAFF	many	TRBV9	TRBJ1-1	TRBD1
TGTGCCAGCAGAAGGACAGGGAAGTCGGAGACCCAGTACTTC	CASRRTGKSETQYF	many	TRBV28	TRBJ2-5	TRBD1
TGCAGTGCCCCAAAGGAGTCAGGACGGGTAGGAGAGCAGTTCTTC	CSAPKESGRVGEQFF	many	TRBV20-1	TRBJ2-1	-
TGCAGCGCCTTTCCCGGGACAGGGGAATACACTGAAGCTTTCTTT	CSAFPGTGEYTEAFF	many	TRBV29-1	TRBJ1-1	TRBD1
TGCAGTGCTAGAGATCCGAACGAGCAGTACTTC	CSARDPNEQYF	-	TRBV20-1	TRBJ2-7	-
TGTGCCTGGAGACAGCGAAACACTGAAGCTTTCTTT	CAWRQRNTEAFF	many	TRBV30	TRBJ1-1	-
TGTGCCAGCAGTTTATTCGAGGATGACTATGGCTACAACTTC	CASSLFEDDYGYNF	-	TRBV28	TRBJ1-2	-
TGCAGTGCTAGAGCGGGGTCGGGCAGTCAAGGCCAGCCCCAGCATTTT	CSARAGSGSQGQPQHF	many	TRBV20-1	TRBJ1-5	-
TGCGCCAGCAGACAGGGACTAGCGGGAAGCACAGATACGCAGTATTTT	CASRQGLAGSTDTQYF	-	TRBV5-1	TRBJ2-3	TRBD2
TGCAGTGCTAGCCCGACAGGGAATACCTACAATGAGCAGTTCTTC	CSASPTGNTYNEQFF	many	TRBV20-1	TRBJ2-1	TRBD1
TGTGCCAGCAGCGCAGGACCGGGACACTCCTACGAGCAGTACTTC	CASSAGPGHSYEQYF	-	TRBV9	TRBJ2-7	-
TGTGCCAGCACCAACCCACGGGGGGAGGCGCAGTATTTT	CASTNPRGEAQYF	few	TRBV28	TRBJ2-3	TRBD2
TGTGCCAGCAGCCCTGGTAGCGGGAGGCCAGATACGCAGTATTTT	CASSPGSGRPDTQYF	many	TRBV28	TRBJ2-3	TRBD2
TGTGCCAGCAGTGCGATCGACAGGGTTAAGACAGATACGCAGTATTTT	CASSAIDRVKTDTQYF	many	TRBV27	TRBJ2-3	TRBD1
TGTGCCAGCAGCTTATCTAACACCGGGGAGCTGTTTTTT	CASSLSNTGELFF	many	TRBV11-3	TRBJ2-2	-
TGTGCCAGCACTATTGGCGGGGGGCAACATTCACCCCTCCACTTT	CASTIGGGQHSPLHF	once	TRBV12-3/TRBV12-4	TRBJ1-6	-
TGTGCCAGCAGTCGAAAGTTAGCAGACACCAACGAGCAGTACTTC	CASSRKLADTNEQYF	many	TRBV27	TRBJ2-7	-
TGTGCCAGCAGCGTCGGTAGGGGATCCCAGTACGAGCAGTACTTC	CASSVGRGSQYEQYF	-	TRBV4-2	TRBJ2-7	-
TGTGCCAGTAGTGGGCCCGCTTGGCACTTT	CASSGPAWHF	-	TRBV19	TRBJ1-6	-
TGTGCCAGTAGCGACAGGGGACTAACTGAAGCTTTCTTT	CASSDRGLTEAFF	many	TRBV19	TRBJ1-1	TRBD1
TGCAGTGCGGTACAGGGATATGAGCAGTTCTTC	CSAVQGYEQFF	many	TRBV20-1	TRBJ2-1	-
TGCGCCAGCAGCTTAGAACGCAGCCCCAATGAGCAGTTCTTC	CASSLERSPNEQFF	many	TRBV5-1	TRBJ2-1	-
TGTGCCAGCAGTTTAGCTTTCTCGCACCAAGAGACCCAGTACTTC	CASSLAFSHQETQYF	few	TRBV28	TRBJ2-5	-
TGTGCCACCAGCAGAGGAGGGCGGAGTAATGAAAAACTGTTTTTT	CATSRGGRSNEKLFF	few	TRBV15	TRBJ1-4	-
TGTGCCACCCGACAGGGAGCCCAGAATCAGCCCCAGCATTTT	CATRQGAQNQPQHF	many	TRBV10-3	TRBJ1-5	TRBD1
TGTGCCAGCAGCTTCGGCTCTTCTGGACCGGAAGCTTTCTTT	CASSFGSSGPEAFF	-	TRBV7-3	TRBJ1-1	-
TGTGCCAGCAGTTTTCCCCTACTAGCGGGAGGACTGAATGAGCAGTTCTTC	CASSFPLLAGGLNEQFF	-	TRBV28	TRBJ2-1	TRBD2
TGTGCCAGCAGCCCGAACGGCGGGGTTCTAGCCAAAAACATTCAGTACTTC	CASSPNGGVLAKNIQYF	many	TRBV3-1	TRBJ2-4	-
TGTGCCAGCAGCTTAGCCGGGGCTAGGAACACCGGGGAGCTGTTTTTT	CASSLAGARNTGELFF	-	TRBV7-9	TRBJ2-2	-
TGTGCCATCAGTGAGTGGCTTAGGGAGACCCAGTACTTC	CAISEWLRETQYF	few	TRBV10-3	TRBJ2-5	-
TGTGCCAGCAGTTTATCACGGGGAGGCGGGGCGCTCAATGAGCAGTTCTTC	CASSLSRGGGALNEQFF	many	TRBV2	TRBJ2-1	-
TGTGCCATCACCGGGACAGGGGGAGGCTACACCTTC	CAITGTGGGYTF	many	TRBV28	TRBJ1-2	TRBD1